This T cell receptor (beta chain) originates from a study of CD8 T cells in Susac syndrome. Random hexamers were used to reverse transcribe the RNA input (about 0.5 to 1 ug). The amplification used immunoSEQ multiplex PCR on TCR beta CDR3; it spanned 54 Vbeta and 13 Jbeta. TCRdb redid the calling of the immunoSEQ multiplex PCR reads with MiXCR, one entry per CDR3 protein. The sample carries about 200,000 distinct CDR3 sequences, 92% recorded once. The CDR3 extends over 12 amino acids. J gave up 2 bases and V 5 bases, and 0 bases lay outside the gene matches. In germline, CDR1 is GTSNPN, CDR2 SVGIG (reference sequence).

Sequenced input: CD8+ T cells from PBMCs. The chain recombines TRBV30 with TRBJ2-5; 9 bases agree with TRBD1. This sequence was found in a human donor with multiple sclerosis. CDR3 nucleotide sequence: TGTGCCTGGGACAGGGGGCAAGAGACCCAGTACTTC. Translated, it gives CAWDRGQETQYF.